The entry that follows covers one T cell receptor (beta chain) sequence. This clone was recorded a few times. The specificity of this receptor is unknown. One base away there is no much larger clone; base qualities are not given. These data are taken from a study of siplizumab effects on memory and regulatory T cells (dated by TCRdb to the late 2010s). Notes on the research overall: The study looked at the effect of siplizumab, an anti-CD2 antibody, on alloreactive T-cell subsets in allogeneic mixed lymphocyte reactions made from human PBMCs. Paper-wide results and their limitations: Unstimulated naive T cells appeared more diverse than memory T cells, and naive cells seemed to contribute substantially to the alloresponse. Roughly 80-97% of proliferating CD4+ or CD8+ clones could not be assigned a naive or memory phenotype. Among mappable alloreactive CD4+ clones, the Treg-derived fraction averaged around 70% with siplizumab versus around 29% in control reactions. Whether proliferating Tregs from siplizumab cultures were suppressive was not functionally confirmed. Because sequences at frequencies below about 10^-5 were poorly captured, only a minor fraction of alloreactive clones could be mapped back to unstimulated subsets. The cumulative frequency of alloreactive sequences that could be traced back to unstimulated CD4+ memory T cells was significantly reduced by siplizumab.

According to the germline V gene (reference sequence), CDR1 reads GTSNPN and CDR2 reads SVGIG. The CDR3 contains 13 residues, cysteine and phenylalanine counted. This entry keeps only the CDR3 DNA: 39 bases, framed from base 1. V is trimmed back by 3 bases and J by 5 bases, and the junction contains 5 bases that no gene match accounts for. The method behind the library was the immunoSEQ multiplex PCR assay. Each sample had around 92,000 TCR templates assayed by the deep sequencing platform. Genomic DNA extracted from sorted T cells was used for TCRbeta CDR3 sequencing. In the original analysis: Clonal analysis of TCRbeta CDR3 data was done in the R programming language. Comparing unstimulated samples against CFSE-low samples taken after the reaction was how alloreactive CD4+ and CD8+ clones were defined. Regulatory or non-regulatory origin was assigned to alloreactive CD4+ clones by matching of sequences to sorted unstimulated Treg and non-Treg repertoires. TCRdb's version of the immuneACCESS table is confined to in-frame rearrangements and falls short of the full clone set. An unresolved V gene accounts for under half of the shortfall where checked; the remainder is of unknown origin. Clone size and the V and J calls come from that table; the DNA yielded D and trimming. The sample data list about 99,000 clones, and about 93% of these were observed just once. The top ten hold 0.55% to 0.8% of the sample.

Sorted unstimulated T cells, along with proliferating T cells recovered from mixed lymphocyte reactions, underwent TCRbeta CDR3 sequencing. Fresh whole blood from around 10 HLA-typed healthy donors was used as the source from which PBMCs were isolated. Unstimulated CD4+ regulatory T cells were FACS-sorted to map the origin of alloreactive clones. This receptor chain uses TRBV30 and TRBJ2-5, with 8 bases in between that match TRBD2. The sample comprised Tregs sorted from blood. The sequence derives from a human donor in good health. The nucleotides are TGTGCCTGGAGCTGGACTAGCCGTGAGACCCAGTACTTC. This gives the protein CAWSWTSRETQYF.